The 12 T cell receptor beta chains reported below all come from one sample, sequenced in a study of shared clonotypes between healthy human individuals. Only in-frame clones appear in the TCRdb table, and some are missing; sequencing was by immunoSEQ multiplex PCR. The sample has fewer than 2.5 million clones, approximately 93% seen once. What was sequenced was naive CD4+ T cells from PBMCs. Subset indicated: CD45RA+ positively selected. Receptors originate from a man aged 18 to 30 in good health. Some clones in this sample may be carry-over from other donors' samples.

The V gene is TRBV21-1, the J gene TRBJ2-5. TRBV21-1 is classified as a pseudogene. This CDR3 has 19 amino acids. The CDR3 DNA reads TGTGCCAGCAGCCAGACGTCCATGGAGGGGGACCACCAGGAGGAGACCCAGTACTTC. It specifies CASSQTSMEGDHQEETQYF.

The V call is TRBV7-8, the J call TRBJ2-5, with no clear D. Germline V gene lookup returns CDR1 SGHVS and CDR2 FQNEAQ. V was shortened by 0 bases and J by 4 bases, with 9 bases between the two germline ends. The CDR3 totals 14 residues. The CDR3 region is CASSLAWTSETQYF. The CDR3 DNA reads TGTGCCAGCAGCTTAGCATGGACCTCAGAGACCCAGTACTTC.

The rearrangement uses TRBV25-1 and TRBJ2-7, with a tentative D call TRBD1 (6 bases). V lost 3 bases, J lost 2 bases, and 11 bases lay in between. This CDR3 contains 14 residues. Germline V gene data show CDR1 as MGHDK and CDR2 as SYGVNS. The CDR3 nucleotides are TGTGCCAGCAGTGATTTGCAGGGGACCTACGAGCAGTACTTC. Translated, it gives CASSDLQGTYEQYF.

The J gene is TRBJ2-1, the V gene TRBV11-2; TRBD2 is a possible D gene (5 bases). CDR3 length equals 15 residues. With 5 bases removed from V and 3 bases from J, the gap between germline ends came to 14 bases. CDR1 and CDR2 from the germline V gene are SGHAT and FQNNGV. The CDR3 region is CASSGRMGDYNEQFF. The CDR3 DNA reads TGTGCCAGCAGCGGACGTATGGGAGACTACAATGAGCAGTTCTTC.

V and J are TRBV4-1 and TRBJ2-7, with 9 bases matching TRBD2. CDR1 MGHRA and CDR2 YSYEKL come from the germline V gene. The trim removed 2 bases at V and 3 bases at J, leaving 11 bases unmatched. The CDR3 covers 17 residues. CDR3 in DNA: TGCGCCAGCAGCCAAACACCCATGCTAGCGGGGTTCTACGAGCAGTACTTC. Translation: CASSQTPMLAGFYEQYF.

This rearrangement joins TRBV14 to TRBJ2-1, with 12 bases aligning to TRBD2. Losses at the gene ends were 4 bases for V and 4 bases for J; bases not matched to a gene: 11. The CDR3 spans 18 residues. Germline V CDR1 and CDR2: SGHDN, FVKESK. The CDR3 bases are TGTGCCAGCAGCCCCCTAGCGGGAGGGATCTTAGGGTACAATGAGCAGTTCTTC. It encodes CASSPLAGGILGYNEQFF.

The chain recombines TRBV27 with TRBJ2-3, with TRBD2 matching 11 bases. This CDR3 has 17 residues. CDR1 MNHEY and CDR2 SMNVEV come from the germline V gene (reference sequence). V lost 0 bases to trimming and J lost 2 bases; unmatched junction nucleotides: 4. The CDR3 nucleotides are TGTGCCAGCAGTTTATCAGGACTAGCGGGCTTCACAGATACGCAGTATTTT. This gives the protein CASSLSGLAGFTDTQYF.

This chain connects TRBV5-1 to TRBJ1-2; 8 nucleotides match TRBD1. The CDR3 length is 14 residues. V was pared by 0 bases and J by 4 bases, with 2 bases of the junction left unmatched. Germline V gene lookup returns CDR1 SGHRS and CDR2 YFSETQ. CDR3 coding DNA: TGCGCCAGCAGCTTGGGGACAGGGACCTATGGCTACACCTTC. It yields the protein CASSLGTGTYGYTF.

This sequence joins TRBV7-2 and TRBJ1-2; D remains unclear. The length of the CDR3 is 13 residues. Trimming removed 2 bases from V and 4 bases from J, with 8 bases in between. Germline CDR1 reads SGHTA; CDR2 reads FQGNSA. This CDR3 is CASSLSSSYGYTF. The CDR3 DNA sequence: TGTGCCAGCAGCTTATCAAGCAGCTATGGCTACACCTTC.

This clone has only one observation. The rearrangement links TRBV7-3 to TRBJ2-1; possibly TRBD2 for D (7 bases). Trimming removed 5 bases at V and 7 bases at J, with 21 bases between. CDR3 size: 16 residues. The germline gives CDR1 SGHTA, CDR2 FQGTGA. This CDR3 reads CASSAPGRGRGNEQFF. The CDR3 coding sequence is TGTGCCAGCAGCGCCCCCGGGCGGGGGCGGGGTAATGAGCAGTTCTTC.

V usage is TRBV6-6 and J usage is TRBJ2-5; 8 bases fit TRBD2. The CDR3 totals 14 residues. CDR1 is MNHNY and CDR2 is SVGAGI in the germline V gene (reference sequence). The V and J ends lost 4 bases and 5 bases, in that order; junction bases with no gene match: 6. CDR3 coding DNA: TGTGCCAGCAGTTTGGGACTAGAGTGGGAGACCCAGTACTTC. This translates into CASSLGLEWETQYF.

This clone was observed once. The chain carries TRBV29-1 and TRBJ2-2; TRBD1 matches 10 bases. The CDR3 covers 15 residues. Germline values: CDR1 SQVTM, CDR2 ANQGSEA. V gave up 6 bases and J gave up 6 bases; unmatched junction bases: 10. The CDR3 protein is CSVQEDRGAPGELFF. The CDR3 bases are TGCAGCGTACAAGAGGACAGGGGGGCCCCCGGGGAGCTGTTTTTT.